The 21 T cell receptor beta chains below all came from one sample that was sequenced in a study of T-cell memory formation after mild COVID-19 (dated by TCRdb to about 2021). Libraries were prepared through 5' RACE. Sequenced on an Illumina NovaSeq 6000. TCRdb ran its own pipeline on the public reads, namely fastp trimming at Q25 and MiXCR clone calling, and kept in-frame beta chains. Every CDR3 protein is listed once, alongside the most common genes and DNA of its rows. The sample table contains under 250,000 distinct CDR3 sequences; only one count was recorded for roughly 30% of them. The leading ten clones occupy 9.5% to 12% of the sample. Sample: PBMCs or a T cell subset sorted from them (not recorded which). These receptors all stem from an adult woman who had mild COVID-19 (a few samples of this study predate the infection). The sample titles of this study are shuffled in the database, so cell type and time point are left out; the donor was told from shared clones.

Only a few counts were recorded for this clonotype. The V gene is TRBV20-1, the J gene TRBJ2-1; D perhaps matches TRBD2 (6 bases). Trimming took 3 bases from V and 1 from J, leaving 10 bases between them. CDR1 and CDR2 from the germline V gene are DFQATT and SNEGSKA (reference sequence). The CDR3 has 14 amino acids. CDR3 region: CSARDGGSYNEQFF. CDR3 sequence (DNA): TGCAGTGCTAGGGACGGGGGATCCTACAATGAGCAGTTCTTC.

The chain has TRBV29-1 and TRBJ1-4; 9 bases are a match to TRBD1. Germline CDR1 is SQVTM and CDR2 is ANQGSEA. CDR3 length: 15 amino acids. Trimming cost V 4 bases and J 4 bases; bases outside gene matches: 7. CDR3 coding DNA: TGCAGCGTTGCCCACAGGGGGCAGAATAATGAAAAACTGTTTTTT. Translated: CSVAHRGQNNEKLFF.

This clonotype was counted a few times. The genes are TRBV5-5 and TRBJ2-3; D is ambiguous. V lost 4 bases, J lost 4 bases, and 16 bases lay in between. The germline V gene has CDR1 SGHKS and CDR2 YYEKEE (reference sequence). The CDR3 is 15 residues long. CDR3 in DNA: TGTGCCAGCAGCATCCTGGGCCTTTTTTCAGATACGCAGTATTTT. This translates into CASSILGLFSDTQYF.

DNA for the CDR3: TGTGCCACCAGCAGAGAAGCAGGGGCGGGGACTGAAGCTTTCTTT. This translates into CATSREAGAGTEAFF. The chain recombines TRBV15 with TRBJ1-1; D might be TRBD1 (6 bases). Germline V lookup: CDR1 LNHNV, CDR2 YYDKDF (reference sequence). Trimming removed 0 bases from V and 5 bases from J, with 13 bases in between. The CDR3 consists of 15 residues.

This clonotype appeared a few times. This chain uses TRBV7-8 with TRBJ1-1, with a tentative D call TRBD1 (6 bases). Trimming left V 5 bases short and J 4 bases short, with 14 bases between. From germline, CDR1 is SGHVS and CDR2 FQNEAQ. This CDR3 region has 14 residues. The DNA for the CDR3 is TGTGCCAGCAGCACGGACAGCCTAGTCACTGAAGCTTTCTTT. This encodes CASSTDSLVTEAFF.

The CDR3 loop is CASTRGGNTEAFF. DNA for the CDR3: TGCGCCAGCACGAGGGGGGGGAACACTGAAGCTTTCTTT. The J gene is TRBJ1-1, the V gene TRBV5-1; possibly TRBD1 for D (6 bases). There are 13 residues in the CDR3. Germline loops: CDR1 SGHRS, CDR2 YFSETQ. Trimming shortened V by 6 bases and J by 1 base, and 10 bases separated the two germline ends. Full variable domain (missing parts from reference TRBV5-1 and TRBJ1-1): KAGVTQTPRYLIKTRGQQVTLSCSPISGHRSVSWYQQTPGQGLQFLFEYFSETQRNKGNFPGRFSGRQFSNSRSEMNVSTLELGDSALYLCASTRGGNTEAFFGQGTRLTVV.

In its sample, this clonotype was seen a few times. J is TRBJ2-7 and V is TRBV5-1, with 15 bases lining up with TRBD2. V was pared by 3 bases and J by 3 bases, with 4 bases of the junction left unmatched. The CDR3 has 16 amino acids. Germline lookup yields CDR1 SGHRS and CDR2 YFSETQ. The CDR3 sequence is CASSSWTSGGGYEQYF. In DNA, the CDR3 is TGCGCCAGCAGCTCCTGGACTAGCGGGGGGGGCTACGAGCAGTACTTC.

The chain links TRBV13 to TRBJ2-1; D is perhaps TRBD2 (5 bases). The germline CDR1 and CDR2 sequences are PRHDT and FYEKMQ (reference sequence). V was trimmed by 4 bases and J by 3 bases, leaving 13 bases between them. The CDR3 totals 15 residues. The CDR3 DNA reads as TGTGCCAGCAGCTCACTAGTGGCGGGCTACAATGAGCAGTTCTTC. Amino acid sequence: CASSSLVAGYNEQFF.

This clonotype has only a few counts. The chain carries TRBV11-1 and TRBJ2-7, with TRBD1 matching over 7 bases. Losses at the gene ends were 6 bases for V and 1 base for J; bases not matched to a gene: 6. The CDR3 has 14 amino acids. From germline, CDR1 is SGHAT and CDR2 FQDESV (reference sequence). DNA for the CDR3: TGTGCCAGCAGGAGGGGGCCAGGATCCTACGAGCAGTACTTC. Encoded protein: CASRRGPGSYEQYF.

The chain carries TRBV7-9 and TRBJ2-1, with D unclear. Per the germline V gene, CDR1 is SEHNR and CDR2 is FQNEAQ (reference sequence). The CDR3 length is 18 residues. Trimming stripped 0 bases from V and 0 bases from J, with 15 bases between. CDR3 coding DNA: TGTGCCAGCAGCTTAGCGCGAGAAGGGTCAAGCTCCTACAATGAGCAGTTCTTC. Protein product: CASSLAREGSSSYNEQFF.

The gene calls are TRBV20-1 and TRBJ2-1; TRBD2 agrees at 8 bases. From germline, CDR1 is DFQATT and CDR2 SNEGSKA (reference sequence). The CDR3 extends over 12 amino acids. V trimming: 7 bases; J trimming: 12 bases; junction bases outside the gene matches: 11. CDR3 protein: CSERLAGDLQFF. The DNA of the CDR3 is TGCAGTGAGCGTCTAGCGGGCGACTTGCAGTTCTTC.

The chain has TRBV6-2 or TRBV6-3 and TRBJ2-4; D gene ambiguous. V was trimmed by 3 bases and J by 0 bases, leaving 18 bases between them. Germline V gene lookup returns CDR1 MNHEY and CDR2 SVGEGT. The CDR3 contains 18 residues. CDR3: CASSYSADKFLAKNIQYF. CDR3 DNA: TGTGCCAGCAGTTATTCTGCCGACAAGTTCCTAGCCAAAAACATTCAGTACTTC.

This clonotype was detected only a few times. The CDR3 bases are TGCAGCGTTGGCCCAGGGGCGGGTGAGCAGTTCTTC. Its translation: CSVGPGAGEQFF. This chain links TRBV29-1 with TRBJ2-1; D might be TRBD1 (6 bases). The CDR3 loop spans 12 amino acids. Germline V gene sequence: CDR1 SQVTM, CDR2 ANQGSEA. The V gene lost 4 bases and the J gene lost 9 bases, with 13 bases spanning the gap.

In its sample, this clonotype was seen a few times. V and J are TRBV7-2 and TRBJ2-7; 8 positions agree with TRBD1. Trimming at V came to 4 bases and at J to 6 bases, leaving 8 bases not matched to a gene. The V gene's germline CDR1 is SGHTA and CDR2 FQGNSA. The CDR3 spans 14 residues. CDR3 nucleotides: TGTGCCAGCAGCTCGGACAGGGCGGGTATCGAGCAGTACTTC. Translation: CASSSDRAGIEQYF.

V and J are TRBV24-1 and TRBJ2-2; TRBD1 might be the D (5 bases). Trimming removed 5 bases from V and 2 bases from J, with 20 bases in between. The CDR3 contains 18 residues. Germline CDR1 reads KGHDR; CDR2 reads SFDVKD. The CDR3 loop is CATSGSAGLKFNTGELFF. The CDR3 region has the DNA TGTGCCACCAGTGGTTCGGCAGGGTTAAAGTTCAACACCGGGGAGCTGTTTTTT.

The CDR3: CASSEVPGARGYTF. The CDR3, as DNA: TGTGCCAGCAGTGAAGTCCCGGGGGCGAGGGGCTACACCTTC. V usage is TRBV2 and J usage is TRBJ1-2; possible D gene TRBD1, 6 bases. Germline lookup yields CDR1 SNHLY and CDR2 FYNNEI. Trimming cost V 1 base and J 8 bases, with 14 bases left between them. CDR3 length equals 14 residues.

The chain employs TRBV5-1 and TRBJ1-1, with 7 bases aligning to TRBD1. The CDR3 is 17 amino acids. In germline, CDR1 is SGHRS, CDR2 YFSETQ. V was clipped by 3 bases and J by 0 bases; unmatched bases: 11. CDR3 region: CASSSRGQGGMNTEAFF. CDR3 coding DNA: TGCGCCAGCAGCTCGAGGGGGCAGGGTGGTATGAACACTGAAGCTTTCTTT.

This clonotype has a handful of counts. The CDR3 here is CASSYPGSSYNEQFF. CDR3 DNA: TGCGCCAGCAGTTACCCAGGGAGCTCCTACAATGAGCAGTTCTTC. The rearrangement links TRBV5-1 to TRBJ2-1, with D perhaps assigned TRBD1 or TRBD2 (5 bases each). This CDR3 is 15 amino acids long. CDR1 is SGHRS, CDR2 YFSETQ, per germline. Between the trimmed V and J ends, which lost 5 bases and 0 bases, there was a span of 12 bases.

Only one count was recorded for this clonotype. The chain recombines TRBV12-3 or TRBV12-4 with TRBJ1-1; 8 positions match TRBD1. The CDR3 is made up of 14 amino acids. The V gene end was trimmed by 6 bases and the J gene end by 1 base; junction bases not matched to a gene: 4. In DNA, the CDR3 is TGTGCCAGCAGGACACAGGGGGGGAACACTGAAGCTTTCTTT. Translated, it gives CASRTQGGNTEAFF.

This clonotype has just a few counts. The gene calls are TRBV9 and TRBJ2-7; weak D call: TRBD1 (5 bases). The CDR3 runs to 14 residues. Trimming took 2 bases from V and 0 from J, leaving 9 bases between them. Per the germline V gene, CDR1 is SGDLS and CDR2 is YYNGEE. The CDR3 region has the DNA TGTGCCAGCAGCGTGGACACCGACTCCTACGAGCAGTACTTC. Its protein is CASSVDTDSYEQYF.

The chain carries TRBV20-1 and TRBJ1-1; D perhaps matches TRBD1 (5 bases). V was trimmed by 6 bases and J by 4 bases, leaving 15 bases between them. The CDR3 consists of 13 residues. The germline V gene has CDR1 DFQATT and CDR2 SNEGSKA (reference sequence). CDR3 loop: CSAKSGGATEAFF. As DNA, the CDR3 is TGCAGTGCCAAATCGGGAGGGGCCACTGAAGCTTTCTTT.